The 3 T cell receptor beta chains presented below share a single source sample, sequenced in a study of shared clonotypes between healthy human individuals. Sequencing was performed with immunoSEQ multiplex PCR; in TCRdb, only in-frame clones are kept and a portion is missing. The table records about 480,000 clones, almost 80% of them present only once. The specimen sequenced was PBMCs. These receptors were collected from a woman aged 40 to 55 in good health. Some clones in this sample may be carry-over from other donors' samples.

This rearrangement joins TRBV7-2 to TRBJ2-5, with 10 bases aligning to TRBD2. Germline-derived CDR1 and CDR2 are SGHTA and FQGNSA. V lost 3 bases to trimming and J lost 9 bases; unmatched junction nucleotides: 19. The CDR3 runs 18 residues. The CDR3 nucleotides read TGTGCCAGCAGCTTGGTTGGGACGGGACTAGCGAGCCGCGAGGCCCAGTACTTC. Translating gives CASSLVGTGLASREAQYF. Variable domain in full (rest from reference TRBV7-2 and TRBJ2-5): GAGVSQSPSNKVTEKGKDVELRCDPISGHTALYWYRQSLGQGLEFLIYFQGNSAPDKSGLPSDRFSAERTGGSVSTLTIQRTQQEDSAVYLCASSLVGTGLASREAQYFGPGTRLLVL.

This clone was recorded only once. The chain carries TRBV5-4 and TRBJ1-2; 7 nucleotides align to TRBD1. There are 13 residues in the CDR3. Germline loops: CDR1 SGHNT, CDR2 YYREEE (reference sequence). The J segment lost 6 bases and the V segment lost 2 bases, leaving 4 bases of the junction unmatched. The CDR3 DNA is TGTGCCAGCAGCTTTGACAGGGCCCATGGCTACACCTTC. Its translation: CASSFDRAHGYTF.

This clone was observed a single time. This chain connects TRBV28 to TRBJ2-1; TRBD2 agrees at 9 bases. Trimming cost V 5 bases and J 5 bases; bases outside gene matches: 4. CDR1 and CDR2 (germline): MDHEN, SYDVKM. CDR3 length: 14 residues. CDR3 amino acids: CASSPRTSDNEQFF. The CDR3 DNA sequence: TGTGCCAGCAGTCCTCGGACTAGCGACAATGAGCAGTTCTTC.